The next 9 T cell receptor beta chains were all read from a single sample in a study of T cells in narcolepsy. TCRdb's copy holds only in-frame clones and misses some; the assay was immunoSEQ multiplex PCR. This sample has 28,000 or so clones; more than 75% occur once, and the top ten carry 1.1%. The sample taken for sequencing was CD45RA- memory CD4+ T cells from PBMCs. The receptor source for this set is a human donor with narcolepsy.

CDR3 sequence: CATSRAIRTLVVPNEKLFF. The CDR3 DNA follows: TGTGCCACCAGCAGAGCAATTCGGACTCTAGTCGTACCTAATGAAAAACTGTTTTTT. The chain has TRBV15 and TRBJ1-4; D is unclear. Germline CDR1 and CDR2: LNHNV and YYDKDF (reference sequence). This CDR3 has 19 residues. Trimming pared 1 base from V and 3 bases from J, leaving 21 bases between.

The chain is built from TRBV6-5 and TRBJ2-5, with TRBD1 matching over 9 bases. The CDR3 length is 14 residues. Germline-derived CDR1 and CDR2 are MNHEY and SVGAGI. Losses at the gene ends were 2 bases for V and 4 bases for J; bases not matched to a gene: 2. The CDR3 loop reads CASSYQTGGETQYF. CDR3 DNA sequence: TGTGCCAGCAGTTACCAGACAGGGGGAGAGACCCAGTACTTC.

The V and J genes are TRBV6-5 and TRBJ1-2, with D possibly being TRBD1 (5 bases). Germline CDR1 and CDR2: MNHEY and SVGAGI. This CDR3 has 11 amino acids. V was trimmed by 11 bases and J by 2 bases, leaving 9 bases between them. The CDR3 sequence: CAAEGNYGYTF. CDR3 DNA sequence: TGTGCCGCTGAGGGGAACTATGGCTACACCTTC.

In its sample, this clone was seen once. The chain carries TRBV5-4 and TRBJ1-3; D remains ambiguous. The CDR3 consists of 14 residues. V was trimmed by 10 bases and J by 5 bases, leaving 19 bases between them. Germline assignment: CDR1 SGHNT and CDR2 YYREEE (reference sequence). The CDR3: CAYFRAGNRNTIYF. CDR3 in DNA: TGTGCCTACTTTCGAGCGGGAAATCGAAACACCATATATTTT.

This clone was found once. The chain joins TRBV10-3 to TRBJ2-7; D gene unclear. The CDR3 has 9 residues. V was cut by 10 bases and J by 6 bases, with 7 bases left in between. In germline, CDR1 is ENHRY, CDR2 SYGVKD. Here the CDR3 reads CAKPLEQYF. CDR3 in DNA: TGTGCCAAGCCGCTCGAGCAGTACTTC.

The chain uses TRBV10-3 and TRBJ2-5; 7 bases map to TRBD2. Germline V gene data show CDR1 as ENHRY and CDR2 as SYGVKD. There are 14 residues in the CDR3. With 3 bases clipped from V and 5 bases from J, the junction kept 6 bases outside the gene matches. The CDR3 DNA is TGTGCCATCAGTGACAAGCGGGGAATCGAGACCCAGTACTTC. It is translated as CAISDKRGIETQYF.

The V call is TRBV5-5, the J call TRBJ1-5; D is undetermined. From germline, CDR1 is SGHKS and CDR2 YYEKEE (reference sequence). This CDR3 region has 14 residues. V was cut by 0 bases and J by 6 bases, with 10 bases left in between. CDR3 bases: TGTGCCAGCAGCTTGGCCCTGACGGGTCAGCCCCAGCATTTT. Translating gives CASSLALTGQPQHF.

The chain links TRBV5-1 to TRBJ1-4; 10 bases agree with TRBD1. This CDR3 has 14 residues. CDR1 and CDR2 (germline): SGHRS, YFSETQ. The V gene end was trimmed by 4 bases and the J gene end by 7 bases; junction bases not matched to a gene: 4. This CDR3 is CASSPGTGAEKLFF. The CDR3 DNA is TGCGCCAGCAGCCCCGGGACAGGGGCTGAAAAACTGTTTTTT.

The genes are TRBV20-1 and TRBJ2-3, with D hard to call. CDR3 length: 11 amino acids. Looked up from germline, CDR1 is DFQATT and CDR2 is SNEGSKA (reference sequence). V was cut by 0 bases and J by 5 bases, with 3 bases left in between. The CDR3 reads CSARDRDTQYF. CDR3 sequence (DNA): TGCAGTGCTAGAGATCGAGATACGCAGTATTTT.